The source of this T cell receptor beta chain is a study of quantifying T cell responses using KT2 cells. Whole-study context: cDNA was made from DNase-treated RNA using alpha and beta constant primers. The T4 ligation step was estimated to exceed 10% efficiency under optimum conditions.

At least ten counts were recorded for this clonotype. The antigen remains undetermined. The cDNA 3' end received a ligated oligonucleotide with a UMI. An equimolar mix of RC1.1 and RC1.2 primed the beta chain across TRBC1 and TRBC2. TCRdb reanalysed the UMI-ligation and nested PCR reads using MiXCR and keeps one entry per CDR3 protein. This sample has approximately 50,000 distinct CDR3 sequences, with 9.5% to 13% found just once. This CDR3 has 12 amino acids. V was shortened by 7 bases and J by 6 bases, with 11 bases between the two germline ends. The germline gives CDR1 MNHEY, CDR2 SVGEGT. Findings and limits, study-wide: Input KT2 cell number predicted KT2 alpha and beta sequence counts linearly over several orders of magnitude.

Known numbers of the T cell clone KT2 were added to PBMC. KT2 cells were mixed with fixed PBMC numbers at varying ratios. Sequenced sample: PBMCs spiked with cells of the T cell clone KT2. This receptor was obtained from a human donor. The rearrangement links TRBV6-2 or TRBV6-3 to TRBJ2-3, with D maybe TRBD2 (6 bases). The chain's CDR3 is CASTEGVDTQYF. Here the CDR3 DNA reads TGTGCCAGCACGGAGGGAGTGGATACGCAGTATTTT.